Below, 17 T cell receptor beta chains from the same sample are listed, as sequenced in a study of T cell repertoires in cytomegalovirus infection. TCRdb reanalysed the reads using MiXCR and keeps one entry per CDR3 protein. The sample holds hundreds of thousands of distinct CDR3 sequences, roughly a quarter seen once. The sequencing sample was made of CD8+ T cells from PBMCs. The receptors were sampled from a human donor in good health (CMV status not recorded). Some clones in this sample may be carry-over from other donors' samples.

This clonotype was recorded many times. The chain uses TRBV6-2 or TRBV6-3 and TRBJ1-1; maybe TRBD1 (5 bases). This CDR3 has 14 amino acids. Trimming stripped 2 bases from V and 0 bases from J, with 7 bases between. Germline CDR1 reads MNHEY; CDR2 reads SVGEGT. The CDR3 coding sequence is TGTGCCAGCAGTTACGACAGCTTGAACACTGAAGCTTTCTTT. Translation: CASSYDSLNTEAFF.

This clonotype came up many times. The chain links TRBV7-2 to TRBJ2-2, with TRBD1 matching 7 bases. In germline, CDR1 is SGHTA, CDR2 FQGNSA. The CDR3 runs to 16 residues. The V gene end was trimmed by 4 bases and the J gene end by 5 bases; junction bases not matched to a gene: 10. The CDR3 sequence: CASSWPGQSNTGELFF. The CDR3 nucleotides are TGTGCCAGCAGCTGGCCGGGACAGAGTAATACCGGGGAGCTGTTTTTT. Combining the CDR3 with reference TRBV7-2 and TRBJ2-2 gives the whole variable domain GAGVSQSPSNKVTEKGKDVELRCDPISGHTALYWYRQSLGQGLEFLIYFQGNSAPDKSGLPSDRFSAERTGGSVSTLTIQRTQQEDSAVYLCASSWPGQSNTGELFFGEGSRLTVL.

The V gene is TRBV24-1, the J gene TRBJ2-3; 7 bases fit TRBD1. Germline CDR1 KGHDR, CDR2 SFDVKD. Trimming at V came to 10 bases and at J to 1 base, leaving 4 bases not matched to a gene. CDR3 length equals 13 residues. Written as DNA, the CDR3 is TGTGCCACTGACAGGGCTCGCACAGATACGCAGTATTTT. This codes for CATDRARTDTQYF.

The genes are TRBV9 and TRBJ2-5; D unresolved. The CDR3 consists of 15 residues. CDR1 and CDR2 (germline): SGDLS, YYNGEE. The ends were cut back, 3 bases at V and 4 bases at J, with 16 bases in the middle. The CDR3 DNA reads TGTGCCAGCAGCGAAAAGGGCGACGGTCCAGAGACCCAGTACTTC. It yields the protein CASSEKGDGPETQYF. Together with reference TRBV9 and TRBJ2-5, the CDR3 gives the full variable domain: DSGVTQTPKHLITATGQRVTLRCSPRSGDLSVYWYQQSLDQGLQFLIQYYNGEERAKGNILERFSAQQFPDLHSELNLSSLELGDSALYFCASSEKGDGPETQYFGPGTRLLVL.

The chain couples TRBV29-1 to TRBJ1-5; D is unresolved. The CDR3 runs 13 residues. Trimming left V 4 bases short and J 6 bases short, with 13 bases between. Germline V lookup: CDR1 SQVTM, CDR2 ANQGSEA. In nucleotides, the CDR3 is TGCAGCGTTGTATTCGAGGGAGGTCAGCCCCAGCATTTT. Translated: CSVVFEGGQPQHF. The full variable domain, rest sourced from reference TRBV29-1 and TRBJ1-5, is SAVISQKPSRDICQRGTSLTIQCQVDSQVTMMFWYRQQPGQSLTLIATANQGSEATYESGFVIDKFPISRPNLTFSTLTVSNMSPEDSSIYLCSVVFEGGQPQHFGDGTRLSIL.

The J gene is TRBJ2-7, the V gene TRBV2; weak D call: TRBD2 (6 bases). The germline V gene encodes CDR1 SNHLY and CDR2 FYNNEI. This CDR3 has 19 residues. V lost 6 bases and J lost 6, with 33 bases in between. In DNA form, the CDR3 reads TGTGCCAGCAGCCCCGTGGGGGGAAGAACATCTAACCCGATGGGCGAGCAGTACTTC. It translates to CASSPVGGRTSNPMGEQYF.

This clonotype was seen only a few times. The chain combines TRBV4-2 with TRBJ2-2; TRBD2 might be the D (5 bases). With 4 bases removed from V and 6 bases from J, the gap between germline ends came to 18 bases. This CDR3 has 16 residues. Per germline, CDR1 LGHNA and CDR2 YNFKEQ. CDR3 region: CASSLRVGVEAGELFF. CDR3 DNA: TGTGCCAGCAGCCTCCGGGTCGGGGTCGAGGCCGGGGAGCTGTTTTTT.

This clonotype was found once. The gene calls are TRBV12-3 or TRBV12-4 and TRBJ2-2; 10 bases line up with TRBD1. J gave up 7 bases and V 6 bases, and 8 bases lay outside the gene matches. CDR3 size: 15 residues. The CDR3 reads CASSLTGGLVGELFF. The CDR3 DNA is TGTGCCAGCAGCTTGACAGGGGGCCTTGTCGGGGAGCTGTTTTTT.

V gene TRBV20-1 combines with J gene TRBJ2-1; TRBD2 matches at 11 bases. The CDR3 has 15 amino acids. The J segment lost 7 bases and the V segment lost 3 bases, leaving 8 bases of the junction unmatched. Germline CDR1 and CDR2: DFQATT and SNEGSKA (reference sequence). In DNA, the CDR3 is TGCAGTGCTAGGAGTCGTCGACTAGCGGGGAATGAGCAGTTCTTC. The encoded protein is CSARSRRLAGNEQFF.

Comments on this clonotype: Since a much larger clone is just one base distant, this may be a read error. The CDR3 does not close with the conserved phenylalanine or tryptophan, likely indicating a read error. The V gene is TRBV7-8, the J gene TRBJ2-1; D is unresolved. The V end was cut by 1 base, the J end by 2 bases, with 6 bases between. This CDR3 has 14 amino acids. Germline-derived CDR1 and CDR2 are SGHVS and FQNEAQ. The CDR3 nucleotides read TGTGCCAGCAGCTTAGGCAGAGCCTACAATGAGCAGTTCTCC. This codes for CASSLGRAYNEQFS.

This clonotype was picked up a small number of times. The chain has TRBV28 and TRBJ2-7; 12 nucleotides match TRBD1. This CDR3 is built from 15 residues. V shed 3 bases, J shed 6 bases, and the junction held 6 bases outside the gene matches. The germline CDR1 and CDR2 sequences are MDHEN and SYDVKM. CDR3 nucleotide sequence: TGTGCCAGCAGTTTGGCGGGACAGGGGGCGTTCGAGCAGTACGTC. The encoded protein is CASSLAGQGAFEQYV.

Many counts were recorded for this clonotype. V is TRBV7-2 and J is TRBJ2-3, with D unclear. The CDR3 has 11 amino acids. V was pared by 7 bases and J by 5 bases, with 7 bases between. In germline, CDR1 is SGHTA, CDR2 FQGNSA. The CDR3, as DNA: TGTGCCAGCACCCAAGGAGATACGCAGTATTTT. As protein: CASTQGDTQYF. Full variable domain (remainder filled in from reference TRBV7-2 and TRBJ2-3): GAGVSQSPSNKVTEKGKDVELRCDPISGHTALYWYRQSLGQGLEFLIYFQGNSAPDKSGLPSDRFSAERTGGSVSTLTIQRTQQEDSAVYLCASTQGDTQYFGPGTRLTVL.

There are many counts of this clonotype. The chain couples TRBV7-6 to TRBJ2-1; D possibly matches TRBD1 or TRBD2 (5 bases each). From germline, CDR1 is SGHVS and CDR2 FNYEAQ. Trimming took 4 bases from V and 3 from J, leaving 13 bases between them. CDR3 length: 15 amino acids. This CDR3 is CASSSYGAIYNEQFF. CDR3 coding DNA: TGTGCCAGCAGCTCATACGGGGCCATCTACAATGAGCAGTTCTTC.

The CDR3 protein is CSARDRDGLWNTGELFF. The DNA for the CDR3 is TGCAGTGCTAGAGATAGAGACGGACTCTGGAACACCGGGGAGCTGTTTTTT. The chain recombines TRBV20-1 with TRBJ2-2; TRBD2 might be the D (5 bases). CDR3 length: 17 amino acids. V was shortened by 0 bases and J by 1 base, with 15 bases between the two germline ends. Per germline, CDR1 DFQATT and CDR2 SNEGSKA (reference sequence).

This sequence joins TRBV18 and TRBJ1-1, with no clear D. The CDR3 is 15 amino acids. Germline V gene data show CDR1 as KGHSH and CDR2 as LQKENI. The V end lost 3 bases, the J end lost 1 base, and 12 bases lay between the germline ends. The CDR3 region has the DNA TGTGCCAGCTCACCCTCCTCCCCGGGGAACACTGAAGCTTTCTTT. Amino acid sequence: CASSPSSPGNTEAFF.

V usage is TRBV2 and J usage is TRBJ2-3; 7 bases align to TRBD1. This CDR3 spans 14 amino acids. J gave up 5 bases and V 6 bases, and 8 bases lay outside the gene matches. In germline, CDR1 is SNHLY, CDR2 FYNNEI. Written as DNA, the CDR3 is TGTGCCAGCAGGAGGACAGGAGGTCGAGATACGCAGTATTTT. Residues: CASRRTGGRDTQYF.

This clonotype was counted between two and nine times. The V gene is TRBV10-3, the J gene TRBJ2-1; 10 bases map to TRBD1. Germline trimming cut 4 bases from V and 4 bases from J; bases unmatched to any gene: 4. This CDR3 comprises 15 residues. Germline V CDR1 and CDR2: ENHRY, SYGVKD. The CDR3 here is CAISVGTGAYNEQFF. CDR3 nucleotides: TGTGCCATCAGTGTGGGGACAGGGGCTTACAATGAGCAGTTCTTC.